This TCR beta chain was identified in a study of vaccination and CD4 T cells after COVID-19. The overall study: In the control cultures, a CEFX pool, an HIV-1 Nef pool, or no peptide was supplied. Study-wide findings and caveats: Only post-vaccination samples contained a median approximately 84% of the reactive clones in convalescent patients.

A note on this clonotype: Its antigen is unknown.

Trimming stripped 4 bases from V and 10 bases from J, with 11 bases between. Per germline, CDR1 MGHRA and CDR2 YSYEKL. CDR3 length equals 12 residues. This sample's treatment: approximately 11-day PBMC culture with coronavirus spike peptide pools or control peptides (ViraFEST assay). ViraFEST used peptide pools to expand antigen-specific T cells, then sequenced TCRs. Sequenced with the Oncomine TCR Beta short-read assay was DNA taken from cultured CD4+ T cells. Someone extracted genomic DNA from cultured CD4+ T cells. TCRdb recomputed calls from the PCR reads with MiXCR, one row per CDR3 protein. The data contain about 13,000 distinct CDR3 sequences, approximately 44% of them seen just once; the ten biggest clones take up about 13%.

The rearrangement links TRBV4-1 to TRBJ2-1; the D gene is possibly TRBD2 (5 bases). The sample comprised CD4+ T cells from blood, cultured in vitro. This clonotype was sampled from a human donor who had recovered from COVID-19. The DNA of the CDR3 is TGCGCCAGCAGCCGGACCCGGGAAGAGCAGTTCTTC. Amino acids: CASSRTREEQFF.